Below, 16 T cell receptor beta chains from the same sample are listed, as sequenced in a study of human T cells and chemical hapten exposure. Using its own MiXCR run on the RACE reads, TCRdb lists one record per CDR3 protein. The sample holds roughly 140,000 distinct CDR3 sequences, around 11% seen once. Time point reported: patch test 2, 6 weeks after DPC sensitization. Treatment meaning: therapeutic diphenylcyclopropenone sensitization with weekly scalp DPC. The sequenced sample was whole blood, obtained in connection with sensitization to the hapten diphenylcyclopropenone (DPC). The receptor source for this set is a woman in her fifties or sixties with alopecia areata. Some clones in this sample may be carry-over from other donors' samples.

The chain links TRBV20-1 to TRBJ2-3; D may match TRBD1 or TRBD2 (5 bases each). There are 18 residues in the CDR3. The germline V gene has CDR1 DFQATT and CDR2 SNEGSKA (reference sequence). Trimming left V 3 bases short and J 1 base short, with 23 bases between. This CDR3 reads CSASPAAGTKTGTDTQYF. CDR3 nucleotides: TGCAGTGCTAGCCCCGCGGCGGGCACAAAGACAGGCACAGATACGCAGTATTTT.

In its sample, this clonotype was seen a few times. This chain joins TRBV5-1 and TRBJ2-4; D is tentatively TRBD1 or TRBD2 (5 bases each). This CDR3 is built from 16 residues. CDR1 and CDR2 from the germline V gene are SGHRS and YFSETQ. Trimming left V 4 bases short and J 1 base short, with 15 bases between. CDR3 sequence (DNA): TGCGCCAGCAGCCTGACTCTCGGGGACGCCAAAAACATTCAGTACTTC. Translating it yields CASSLTLGDAKNIQYF.

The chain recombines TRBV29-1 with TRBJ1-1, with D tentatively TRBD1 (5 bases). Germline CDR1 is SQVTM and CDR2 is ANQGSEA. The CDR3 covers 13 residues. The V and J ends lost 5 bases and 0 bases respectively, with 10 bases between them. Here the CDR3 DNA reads TGCAGCGTTTCAGGGACGGTGAACACTGAAGCTTTCTTT. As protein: CSVSGTVNTEAFF.

The CDR3, as DNA: TGTGCCTGGAGTGTCCCTGGACGGAACATGTATGGCTACACCTTC. Translating gives CAWSVPGRNMYGYTF. The chain uses TRBV30 and TRBJ1-2; D is ambiguous. This CDR3 is 15 amino acids long. The V gene's germline CDR1 is GTSNPN and CDR2 SVGIG (reference sequence). Trimming took off 0 bases at V and 5 bases at J, with 16 bases between the two ends.

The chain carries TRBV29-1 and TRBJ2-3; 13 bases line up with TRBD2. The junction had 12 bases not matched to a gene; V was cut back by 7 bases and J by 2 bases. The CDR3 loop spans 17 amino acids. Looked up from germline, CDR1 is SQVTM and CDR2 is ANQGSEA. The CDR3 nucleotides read TGCAGCGGTAAAGGCGGGACTAGCGGGATCTACACAGATACGCAGTATTTT. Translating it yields CSGKGGTSGIYTDTQYF.

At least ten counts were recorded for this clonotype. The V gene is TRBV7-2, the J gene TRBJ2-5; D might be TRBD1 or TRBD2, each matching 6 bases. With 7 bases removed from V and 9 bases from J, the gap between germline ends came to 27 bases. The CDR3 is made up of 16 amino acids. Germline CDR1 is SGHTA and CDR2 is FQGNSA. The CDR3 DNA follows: TGTGCCAGCACGCCCGAACCGGGGGCGAAGTTGGAGGCCCAGTACTTC. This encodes CASTPEPGAKLEAQYF.

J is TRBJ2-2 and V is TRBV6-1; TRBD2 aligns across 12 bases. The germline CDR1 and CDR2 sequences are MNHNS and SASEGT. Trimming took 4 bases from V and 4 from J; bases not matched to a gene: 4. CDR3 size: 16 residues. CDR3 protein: CASSAPSGRATGELFF. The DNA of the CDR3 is TGTGCCAGCAGTGCACCTAGCGGGAGGGCCACCGGGGAGCTGTTTTTT.

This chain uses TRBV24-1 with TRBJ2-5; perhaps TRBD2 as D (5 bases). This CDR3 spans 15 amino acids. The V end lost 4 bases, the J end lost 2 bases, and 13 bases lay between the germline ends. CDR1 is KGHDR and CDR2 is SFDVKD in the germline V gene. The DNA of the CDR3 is TGTGCCACCAGTGACCCTACTCCGGGACAAGAGACCCAGTACTTC. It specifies CATSDPTPGQETQYF.

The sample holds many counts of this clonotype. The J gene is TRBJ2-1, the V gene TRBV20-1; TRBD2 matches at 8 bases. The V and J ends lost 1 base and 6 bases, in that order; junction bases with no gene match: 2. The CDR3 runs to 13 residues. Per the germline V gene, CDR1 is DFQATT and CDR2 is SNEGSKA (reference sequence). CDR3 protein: CSARGGRINEQFF. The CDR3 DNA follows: TGCAGTGCTAGAGGCGGGAGGATCAATGAGCAGTTCTTC.

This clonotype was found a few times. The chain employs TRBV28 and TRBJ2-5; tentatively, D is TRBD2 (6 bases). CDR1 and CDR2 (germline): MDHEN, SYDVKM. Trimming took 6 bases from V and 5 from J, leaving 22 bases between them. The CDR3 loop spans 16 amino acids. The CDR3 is CASRFDPGTSGETQYF. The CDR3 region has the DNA TGTGCCAGCAGGTTTGATCCCGGGACTTCAGGGGAGACCCAGTACTTC.

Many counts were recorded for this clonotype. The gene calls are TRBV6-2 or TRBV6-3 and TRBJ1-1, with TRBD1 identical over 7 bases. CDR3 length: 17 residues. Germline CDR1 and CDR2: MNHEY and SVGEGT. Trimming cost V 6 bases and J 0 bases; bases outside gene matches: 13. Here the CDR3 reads CASSGARGSAMNTEAFF. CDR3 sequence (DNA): TGTGCCAGCAGCGGAGCCAGGGGGTCTGCCATGAACACTGAAGCTTTCTTT.

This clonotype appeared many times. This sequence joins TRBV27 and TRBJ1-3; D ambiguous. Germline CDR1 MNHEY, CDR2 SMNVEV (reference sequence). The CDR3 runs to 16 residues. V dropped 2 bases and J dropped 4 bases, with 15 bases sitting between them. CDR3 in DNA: TGTGCCAGCAGTTTACCCCCCGGCTTGTCGGGAAACACCATATATTTT. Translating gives CASSLPPGLSGNTIYF.

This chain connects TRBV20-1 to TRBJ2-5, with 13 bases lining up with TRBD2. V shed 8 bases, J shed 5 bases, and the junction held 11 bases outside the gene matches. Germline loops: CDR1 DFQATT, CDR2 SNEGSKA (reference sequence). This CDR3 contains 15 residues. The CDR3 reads CSTPPTSGRRETQYF. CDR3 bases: TGCAGTACCCCGCCGACTAGCGGGAGGCGGGAGACCCAGTACTTC.

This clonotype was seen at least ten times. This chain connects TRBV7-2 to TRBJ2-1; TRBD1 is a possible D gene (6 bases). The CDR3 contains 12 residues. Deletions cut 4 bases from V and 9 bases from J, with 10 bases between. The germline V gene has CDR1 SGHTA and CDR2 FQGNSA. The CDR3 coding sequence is TGTGCCAGCAGCTCGAGGGGGTTTGAGCAGTTCTTC. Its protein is CASSSRGFEQFF.

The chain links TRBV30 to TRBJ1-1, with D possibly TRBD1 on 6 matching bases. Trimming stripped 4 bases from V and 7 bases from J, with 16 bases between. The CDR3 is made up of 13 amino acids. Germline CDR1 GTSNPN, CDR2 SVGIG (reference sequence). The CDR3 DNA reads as TGTGCCTGGACCCCCCGGGGGGGCCGTGAAGCTTTCTTT. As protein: CAWTPRGGREAFF.

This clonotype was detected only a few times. This chain's CDR3 is CASSRRPLAASTDTQYF. DNA of the CDR3: TGTGCCAGCAGCCGCCGCCCGCTAGCGGCTTCCACAGATACGCAGTATTTT. The J gene is TRBJ2-3, the V gene TRBV14; 7 nucleotides align to TRBD2. This CDR3 comprises 17 residues. Per germline, CDR1 SGHDN and CDR2 FVKESK. Trimming took 4 bases from V and 2 from J; bases not matched to a gene: 12.